What follows are 8 T cell receptor beta chains derived from one specimen sequenced in a study of molecular identifiers for immune sequencing clone quantification. MiXCR, applied by TCRdb to the PCR reads, yields one record per CDR3 protein. The table has roughly 630,000 distinct CDR3 sequences, about 25% seen once. Source material: naive CD8+ T cells from blood, with Jurkat cell RNA spiked in. Subset noted: FACS-sorted CD8+CD4-CCR7+CD45RA+ naive T cells. Receptors were obtained from a human donor in good health. Some libraries in this study had Jurkat cell RNA spiked in.

This clonotype has a count of ten or more. The CDR3 DNA is TGTGCCAGTAGTATTGGCGGGAGCCTTACAGATACGCAGTATTTT. It is translated as CASSIGGSLTDTQYF. The V and J genes are TRBV19 and TRBJ2-3; 7 nucleotides align to TRBD2. The V and J ends lost 3 bases and 3 bases, in that order; junction bases with no gene match: 6. CDR3 size: 15 residues. In germline, CDR1 is LNHDA, CDR2 SQIVND (reference sequence).

As concerns this clonotype: One end of the junction does not line up with germline, which may come from a read error. The chain recombines TRBV5-3 with TRBJ2-2; D remains ambiguous. TRBV5-3 is an ORF; its function is uncertain. This CDR3 comprises 16 residues. The CDR3 sequence: CASSLMVGPNTGELFF. DNA of the CDR3: TGTGCCAGCAGCTTGATGGTCGGGCCGAACACCGGGGAGCTGTTTTTT.

There are many counts of this clonotype. J is TRBJ1-1 and V is TRBV27; 8 positions agree with TRBD1. V lost 6 bases to trimming and J lost 5 bases; unmatched junction nucleotides: 5. In germline, CDR1 is MNHEY, CDR2 SMNVEV (reference sequence). The CDR3 has 13 residues. The CDR3 DNA is TGTGCCAGCAGGCAGGGGGCAAGTACTGAAGCTTTCTTT. It translates to CASRQGASTEAFF.

A few counts support this clonotype. The genes are TRBV4-3 and TRBJ2-1; D is unclear. In germline, CDR1 is LGHNA, CDR2 YSLEER. V lost 3 bases, J lost 5 bases, and 17 bases lay in between. This CDR3 spans 16 amino acids. Here the CDR3 DNA reads TGCGCCAGCAGCCAGGTATGGGGAAACGACCACAATGAGCAGTTCTTC. Translating it yields CASSQVWGNDHNEQFF.

This clonotype occurred many times. The genes are TRBV28 and TRBJ2-7, with D possibly matching TRBD2 (6 bases). This CDR3 is 13 amino acids long. Per germline, CDR1 MDHEN and CDR2 SYDVKM. Between the trimmed V and J ends, which lost 4 bases and 11 bases, there was a span of 18 bases. CDR3 nucleotides: TGTGCCAGCAGTTCGCTAATGGCAGGCGGGAAGTACTTC. This gives the protein CASSSLMAGGKYF.

V gene TRBV3-1 combines with J gene TRBJ2-7; 8 bases are shared with TRBD1. CDR1 is LGHDT and CDR2 is YNNKEL in the germline V gene (reference sequence). This CDR3 has 13 residues. J gave up 6 bases and V 8 bases, and 9 bases lay outside the gene matches. The CDR3 loop reads CASRDRGSLEQYF. CDR3 DNA: TGTGCCAGCCGTGACAGGGGCTCCCTCGAGCAGTACTTC.

This clonotype was recorded many times. The chain uses TRBV13 and TRBJ1-1; D uncertain. Deletions cut 5 bases from V and 4 bases from J, with 11 bases between. Germline CDR1 PRHDT, CDR2 FYEKMQ (reference sequence). CDR3 length: 13 amino acids. CDR3 protein: CASSPERGTEAFF. CDR3 DNA sequence: TGTGCCAGCAGCCCGGAACGGGGCACTGAAGCTTTCTTT.

The V and J genes are TRBV27 and TRBJ2-7, with 12 bases aligning to TRBD2. The length of the CDR3 is 16 residues. Germline V lookup: CDR1 MNHEY, CDR2 SMNVEV (reference sequence). Losses at the gene ends were 5 bases for V and 0 bases for J; bases not matched to a gene: 5. The DNA of the CDR3 is TGTGCCAGCAGTCGGGGACTAGCGGGTTACTCCTACGAGCAGTACTTC. Protein: CASSRGLAGYSYEQYF.